The 5 T cell receptor beta chains in this list originate from one sample, sequenced in a study of TIL therapy for anti-PD-1-resistant metastatic lung cancer. The immunoSEQ assay was v3. Generated by immunoSEQ multiplex PCR, the TCRdb table keeps only in-frame clones and is missing some. The table records 50,000 to 65,000 clones, approximately 69% of them present only once. As to time point: pre-treatment sample, taken before nivolumab and TIL therapy. This sample comprised blood, obtained at baseline. The receptors shown here come from a person aged 25 to 85 with non-small cell lung cancer.

In this sample, this clone turned up once. The J gene is TRBJ1-4, the V gene TRBV2, with TRBD1 matching over 7 bases. The CDR3 is made up of 13 amino acids. J lost 5 bases, V lost 6 bases, and 3 bases had no gene match. Germline lookup yields CDR1 SNHLY and CDR2 FYNNEI. Here the CDR3 reads CASRGQINEKLFF. The DNA for the CDR3 is TGTGCCAGCAGGGGACAGATCAATGAAAAACTGTTTTTT.

Worth noting for this clone: Other DNA variants within this sample encode the same CDR3. This chain joins TRBV5-1 and TRBJ2-5; TRBD1 or TRBD2 may be the D gene (5 bases each). V lost 0 bases to trimming and J lost 3 bases, with 6 bases between them. Germline V lookup: CDR1 SGHRS, CDR2 YFSETQ. This CDR3 is 13 amino acids long. CDR3 residues: CASSLGGEETQYF. As DNA, the CDR3 is TGCGCCAGCAGCTTGGGAGGGGAAGAGACCCAGTACTTC.

The chain recombines TRBV5-1 with TRBJ2-2; the D gene could be TRBD1 or TRBD2 (5 bases each). Germline lookup yields CDR1 SGHRS and CDR2 YFSETQ. The germline V and J ends were trimmed by 0 bases and 6 bases, with 15 bases remaining between them. The CDR3 contains 16 residues. CDR3 amino acids: CASSLVGTVKAGELFF. In DNA, the CDR3 is TGCGCCAGCAGCTTGGTTGGGACGGTCAAGGCCGGGGAGCTGTTTTTT.

This clone was seen a few times. The genes are TRBV15 and TRBJ1-2; TRBD1 might be the D (5 bases). The length of the CDR3 is 16 residues. V lost 1 base, J lost 4 bases, and 16 bases lay in between. Germline values: CDR1 LNHNV, CDR2 YYDKDF (reference sequence). The CDR3 nucleotides are TGTGCCACCAGCAGAGGAGGGGAGCCCATCCCCTATGGCTACACCTTC. Translated: CATSRGGEPIPYGYTF. The complete variable domain, with remaining parts taken from reference TRBV15 and TRBJ1-2, reads DAMVIQNPRYQVTQFGKPVTLSCSQTLNHNVMYWYQQKSSQAPKLLFHYYDKDFNNEADTPDNFQSRRPNTSFCFLDIRSPGLGDTAMYLCATSRGGEPIPYGYTFGSGTRLTVV.

The chain combines TRBV5-1 with TRBJ1-3, with TRBD1 matching 7 bases. This CDR3 region has 13 residues. The germline gives CDR1 SGHRS, CDR2 YFSETQ. J was trimmed by 4 bases and V by 5 bases; bases with no gene match: 3. The CDR3 spells CASREGAGNTIYF. CDR3 DNA sequence: TGCGCCAGCAGAGAGGGGGCGGGAAACACCATATATTTT.